A selection of T cell receptor beta chains follows, all from one sample in a study of vaccination and CD4 T cells after COVID-19. TCRdb ran MiXCR on the PCR reads and lists one entry per CDR3 protein. The data contain under 25,000 distinct CDR3 sequences, under 70% of them singletons. Their antigens remain unidentified. Sequencing used CD4+ T cells from blood, cultured in vitro. The receptors derive from a human donor who had recovered from COVID-19. The CDR3 runs from the conserved cysteine through the conserved F or W. D genes are given only for firm matches. Expanded clones are given a class, and other clones once, few, many or no size at all.

TRBV2	TRBJ1-2	-	few	13	TGTGCCAGCAGTTCCGACAGAAACTATGGCTACACCTTC	CASSSDRNYGYTF
TRBV7-9	TRBJ1-1	-	-	15	TGTGCCAGCAGCTTAGAATTTCAGAGGGCGGCTGAAGCTTTCTTT	CASSLEFQRAAEAFF
TRBV28	TRBJ2-7	TRBD1	-	15	TGTGCCAGCAGTTTATACCTGACAGGGCCCTACGAGCAGTACTTC	CASSLYLTGPYEQYF
TRBV7-9	TRBJ1-3	-	-	14	TGTGCCAGCAGGCCACCCGACGTACGAAACACCATATATTTT	CASRPPDVRNTIYF
TRBV7-7	TRBJ2-2	-	once	14	TGTGCCAGCAGCTCAAGGACGGACACCGGGGAGCTGTTTTTT	CASSSRTDTGELFF
TRBV6-1	TRBJ2-7	-	-	11	TGTGCCAGCAGTCTACAATACGAGCAGTACTTC	CASSLQYEQYF
TRBV21-1	TRBJ2-7	-	-	17	TGTGCCAGCAGCCACACTAGCGGGAGCCCCCCTTCTTACGAGCAGTACTTC	CASSHTSGSPPSYEQYF
TRBV10-3	TRBJ1-1	-	few	15	TGTGCCATCAGTGAGAGTACAGGTAGCAACACTGAAGCTTTCTTT	CAISESTGSNTEAFF
TRBV6-1	TRBJ2-3	TRBD2	-	17	TGTGCCAGCAGTCCACTTCCGACTAGCGGGAGCCCAGATACGCAGTATTTT	CASSPLPTSGSPDTQYF
TRBV20-1	TRBJ1-2	-	few	15	TGCAGTGCTAGAGGGAACAGGCGGACACTCTATGGCTACACCTTC	CSARGNRRTLYGYTF
TRBV6-1	TRBJ2-3	-	-	12	TGTGCCAGCAAAAGTAGCACAGATACGCAGTATTTT	CASKSSTDTQYF
TRBV29-1	TRBJ2-5	-	-	14	TGCAGCGTCCAACCGGCCGGCTCCCAAGAGACCCAGTACTTC	CSVQPAGSQETQYF
TRBV25-1	TRBJ2-1	TRBD2	-	16	TGTGCCAGCAGTGTAAGCGGGAGTGGGTCCTACAATGAGCAGTTCTTC	CASSVSGSGSYNEQFF
TRBV7-2	TRBJ2-1	-	-	17	TGTGCCAGCAGCTTAGGAGGCCGTCGCTCGCGGGCCTGGGAGCAGTTCTTC	CASSLGGRRSRAWEQFF
TRBV27	TRBJ1-2	-	-	15	TGTGCCAGCAGTTCCTTTCTAGGGAGGCGTGTCGTCTACACCTTC	CASSSFLGRRVVYTF
TRBV12-3/TRBV12-4	TRBJ1-5	-	-	15	TGTGCCAGCAGTTTGGGGGGCCGCCCGAATCAGCCCCAGCATTTT	CASSLGGRPNQPQHF
TRBV4-3	TRBJ2-7	-	-	14	TGCGCCAGCAGCCAAGGTGTAGGGAGCTACGAGCAGTACTTC	CASSQGVGSYEQYF
TRBV21-1	TRBJ2-5	-	-	18	TGTGCCAGCAGCAAACGAGGAGGGCCATCCTCCTGGCGAGAGACCCAGTACTTC	CASSKRGGPSSWRETQYF
TRBV27	TRBJ2-2	-	-	13	TGTGCCAGCAGTCGACTTCACACCGGGGAGCTGTTTTTT	CASSRLHTGELFF
TRBV19	TRBJ2-2	-	-	15	TGTGCCAGTAGTAGGGGTGACATGAACACCGGGGAGCTGTTTTTT	CASSRGDMNTGELFF
TRBV20-1	TRBJ2-5	-	-	10	TGCAGTGGCAACCAAGAGACCCAGTACTTC	CSGNQETQYF
TRBV25-1	TRBJ1-1	-	few	13	TGTGCCAGCCTGAGTTTCGGGGGCACTGAAGCTTTCTTT	CASLSFGGTEAFF
TRBV7-9	TRBJ2-2	-	-	14	TGTGCCAGCTTGGAGGGAGTCAACACCGGGGAGCTGTTTTTT	CASLEGVNTGELFF
TRBV7-8	TRBJ1-6	-	-	12	TGTGCCAGCAGCTCAACCAATTCACCCCTCCACTTT	CASSSTNSPLHF
TRBV11-3	TRBJ2-1	-	-	14	TGTGCCAGCAGCTTACAGGGGTCCTACAATGAGCAGTTCTTC	CASSLQGSYNEQFF
TRBV7-2	TRBJ2-3	TRBD2	-	16	TGTGCCAGCAGCTCGAACGGACTAGCGGGAGTGGATACGCAGTATTTT	CASSSNGLAGVDTQYF
TRBV7-2	TRBJ2-2	TRBD1	few	12	TGTGCCAGCAGCCTCAGGGGGAGGGAGCTGTTTTTT	CASSLRGRELFF
TRBV10-2	TRBJ1-4	TRBD1	-	13	TGCGCCAGCGCCCCTAGGACAGGGGAAAAACTGTTTTTT	CASAPRTGEKLFF
TRBV6-1	TRBJ2-7	TRBD1	-	15	TGTGCCAGCAGAACCCCGGGACAGGGTATCCACGAGCAGTACTTC	CASRTPGQGIHEQYF
TRBV7-8	TRBJ1-1	-	-	17	TGTGCCAGCAGCTTAGCCAGGGTGGGACCCAAAAACACTGAAGCTTTCTTT	CASSLARVGPKNTEAFF
TRBV5-4	TRBJ2-3	TRBD1	-	14	TGTGCCAGCAGCTTTACAGGGGGACCGGATACGCAGTATTTT	CASSFTGGPDTQYF
TRBV12-3/TRBV12-4	TRBJ2-1	TRBD1	-	14	TGTGCCAGCAGGCTCACGGGACAGGGCGTGAAGCAGTTCTTC	CASRLTGQGVKQFF
TRBV6-1	TRBJ2-7	-	-	16	TGTGCCAGCAGCTCCCATGGGGGGGACAGGACCTACGAGCAGTACTTC	CASSSHGGDRTYEQYF
TRBV7-2	TRBJ1-2	TRBD1	-	14	TGTGCCAGCAGCTTTCGTACAGGGGACTATGGCTACACCTTC	CASSFRTGDYGYTF
TRBV7-9	TRBJ2-1	TRBD2	-	18	TGTGCCAGCAGCCCAGTAGTTAGTAGCGGGAGATCGGGGTATGAGCAGTTCTTC	CASSPVVSSGRSGYEQFF